The 21 T cell receptor beta chains reported below all come from one sample, sequenced in a study of response to subunit inactivated influenza vaccine. A single record per CDR3 protein comes from TCRdb applying MiXCR to the RT-PCR reads. The data hold approximately 570,000 distinct CDR3 sequences, with approximately 7.1% observed a single time. This sample comprised PBMCs from blood, obtained about 23 months after vaccination. These TCRs come from a man in his fifties or sixties who received an inactivated influenza vaccine.

This clonotype was counted a few times. This chain connects TRBV12-3 or TRBV12-4 to TRBJ2-7, with D unclear. V gave up 3 bases and J gave up 3 bases, with 9 bases separating them. The CDR3 covers 13 residues. The CDR3 loop is CASSLSPFYEQYF. The CDR3 DNA reads TGTGCCAGCAGTTTGAGTCCTTTCTACGAGCAGTACTTC.

On this clonotype: A much larger clone lies one base from this, so it may be a read error. The chain couples TRBV20-1 to TRBJ2-1; D not resolved. CDR1 and CDR2 from the germline V gene are DFQATT and SNEGSKA (reference sequence). CDR3 size: 14 residues. The CDR3 loop is CSAPIVAGYDEQFF. The CDR3 DNA follows: TGCAGTGCCCCGATAGTGGCCGGCTACGATGAGCAGTTCTTC.

This clonotype has at least ten counts. The chain uses TRBV7-9 and TRBJ2-5, with 9 bases identical to TRBD1. Germline V lookup: CDR1 SEHNR, CDR2 FQNEAQ (reference sequence). V lost 5 bases and J lost 2; bases outside the gene matches: 6. The CDR3 contains 15 residues. The CDR3 sequence: CASSPDRGIQETQYF. Here the CDR3 DNA reads TGTGCCAGCAGCCCAGACAGGGGGATTCAAGAGACCCAGTACTTC.

This clonotype appeared many times. An end of the junction does not agree with germline; a read error may underlie this. CDR3 sequence: CASSLAPGSYPYNEQFF. Here the CDR3 DNA reads TGTGCTAGCAGCTTGGCACCCGGGTCCTATCCCTACAATGAGCAGTTCTTC. The genes are TRBV7-7 and TRBJ2-1, with D uncertain. Germline loops: CDR1 SSHAT, CDR2 FNYEAQ (reference sequence). This CDR3 region has 17 residues.

The chain links TRBV7-9 to TRBJ1-2, with 10 bases identical to TRBD1. Germline V gives CDR1 SEHNR, CDR2 FQNEAQ (reference sequence). There are 14 residues in the CDR3. J was trimmed by 6 bases and V by 5 bases; bases with no gene match: 6. The CDR3 nucleotides are TGTGCCAGCAGCCCAGGACAGGGGGTTAATGGCTACACCTTC. This sequence encodes CASSPGQGVNGYTF. The complete variable domain, with remaining parts taken from reference TRBV7-9 and TRBJ1-2, reads DTGVSQNPRHKITKRGQNVTFRCDPISEHNRLYWYRQTLGQGPEFLTYFQNEAQLEKSRLLSDRFSAERPKGSFSTLEIQRTEQGDSAMYLCASSPGQGVNGYTFGSGTRLTVV.

J is TRBJ2-1 and V is TRBV30; D unresolved. CDR3 length: 17 amino acids. The germline gives CDR1 GTSNPN, CDR2 SVGIG (reference sequence). Trimming left V 1 base short and J 2 bases short, with 18 bases between. CDR3 coding DNA: TGTGCCTGGAGTGGGACCTCTGGTGGCCGAACCTACAATGAGCAGTTCTTC. Its translation is CAWSGTSGGRTYNEQFF.

The V gene is TRBV15, the J gene TRBJ2-3; 7 positions match TRBD2. CDR1 is LNHNV and CDR2 is YYDKDF in the germline V gene (reference sequence). J gave up 3 bases and V 7 bases, and 4 bases lay outside the gene matches. CDR3 length equals 13 residues. The CDR3 region has the DNA TGTGCCACCACCAGCGGGACGACAGATACGCAGTATTTT. This translates into CATTSGTTDTQYF.

This clonotype has at least ten counts. J is TRBJ1-2 and V is TRBV19; 7 nucleotides line up with TRBD1. Germline CDR1 and CDR2: LNHDA and SQIVND (reference sequence). The V and J ends lost 7 bases and 1 base, in that order; junction bases with no gene match: 9. This CDR3 has 15 residues. CDR3 bases: TGTGCCAGTACCCATCGGACAGGCATTAACTATGGCTACACCTTC. Protein: CASTHRTGINYGYTF.

This clonotype was observed at least ten times. The genes are TRBV7-2 and TRBJ2-7, with 10 positions matching TRBD2. The CDR3 has 17 residues. V lost 0 bases and J lost 1; bases outside the gene matches: 6. Looked up from germline, CDR1 is SGHTA and CDR2 is FQGNSA. The CDR3 nucleotides read TGTGCCAGCAGCTTAGCTAGCGGGAGGTTCCCTTCCTACGAGCAGTACTTC. Protein product: CASSLASGRFPSYEQYF.

This clonotype was seen at least ten times. In DNA, the CDR3 is TGTGCCAGCAGCTTGTCGTCGAGGAGCTCCTACGAGCAGTACTTC. Protein sequence: CASSLSSRSSYEQYF. The V and J genes are TRBV7-9 and TRBJ2-7; D gene ambiguous. The germline V and J ends were trimmed by 3 bases and 0 bases, with 12 bases remaining between them. From germline, CDR1 is SEHNR and CDR2 FQNEAQ (reference sequence). The CDR3 is 15 residues long.

At least ten counts were recorded for this clonotype. The chain joins TRBV20-1 to TRBJ1-2, with no clear D. There are 14 residues in the CDR3. The germline V gene has CDR1 DFQATT and CDR2 SNEGSKA (reference sequence). Trimming pared 5 bases from V and 4 bases from J, leaving 17 bases between. DNA for the CDR3: TGCAGTGCTTCCGAGACGGGTTTGGGCTATGGCTACACCTTC. Translating gives CSASETGLGYGYTF.

This clonotype has at least ten counts. V and J are TRBV19 and TRBJ2-1, with unresolved D. Germline loops: CDR1 LNHDA, CDR2 SQIVND (reference sequence). CDR3 length equals 13 residues. V shed 5 bases and J shed 3 bases, with 8 bases lying between them. The DNA of the CDR3 is TGTGCCAGTAGTTCGTCTTACTACAATGAGCAGTTCTTC. This translates into CASSSSYYNEQFF.

This clonotype was picked up a small number of times. The rearrangement links TRBV20-1 to TRBJ2-1, with D possibly called TRBD1 or TRBD2 (5 bases each). Germline values: CDR1 DFQATT, CDR2 SNEGSKA (reference sequence). This CDR3 region has 14 residues. The germline V and J ends were trimmed by 3 bases and 6 bases, with 15 bases remaining between them. CDR3 nucleotide sequence: TGCAGTGCTAGTAGAGGGGAGTATCGCAATGAGCAGTTCTTC. This encodes CSASRGEYRNEQFF.

This clonotype occurred many times. This sequence joins TRBV4-2 and TRBJ2-1; 7 bases match TRBD1. There are 14 residues in the CDR3. CDR1 and CDR2 (germline): LGHNA, YNFKEQ. V lost 1 base to trimming and J lost 7 bases; unmatched junction nucleotides: 4. CDR3 sequence reads: CASSQATGTNEQFF. The CDR3 bases are TGTGCCAGCAGCCAAGCGACAGGGACGAATGAGCAGTTCTTC.

The chain combines TRBV20-1 with TRBJ1-2; 9 nucleotides match TRBD1. This CDR3 is 12 amino acids long. Looked up from germline, CDR1 is DFQATT and CDR2 is SNEGSKA (reference sequence). The V segment lost 6 bases and the J segment 5 bases; nucleotides outside the gene matches: 4. The CDR3 DNA follows: TGCAGTGCCGGGACAGGGTTATATGGCTACACCTTC. This encodes CSAGTGLYGYTF.

This clonotype has at least ten counts. This sequence joins TRBV10-3 and TRBJ1-2; no clear D gene. The CDR3 totals 12 residues. Trimming cost V 10 bases and J 4 bases, with 13 bases left between them. CDR1 and CDR2 (germline): ENHRY, SYGVKD. The CDR3 DNA follows: TGTGCCACAAGCCAACCGGGCTATGGCTACACCTTC. Translating it yields CATSQPGYGYTF.

This clonotype was seen repeatedly, ten times or more. The chain recombines TRBV11-2 with TRBJ2-7; D remains unclear. Germline V CDR1 and CDR2: SGHAT, FQNNGV. CDR3 length equals 13 residues. Trimming stripped 2 bases from V and 4 bases from J, with 9 bases between. CDR3 residues: CASSLSYFYEQYF. CDR3 DNA: TGTGCCAGCAGCTTAAGCTACTTTTACGAGCAGTACTTC.

The chain's CDR3 is CSVEVAGVNTGELFF. In DNA form, the CDR3 reads TGCAGCGTTGAAGTGGCGGGAGTGAATACCGGGGAGCTGTTTTTT. The V gene is TRBV29-1, the J gene TRBJ2-2; 7 bases line up with TRBD2. This CDR3 comprises 15 residues. Trimming cost V 1 base and J 5 bases; bases outside gene matches: 7. The germline V gene has CDR1 SQVTM and CDR2 ANQGSEA.

This clonotype has a handful of counts. This sequence joins TRBV7-9 and TRBJ1-5; no definite D call. From germline, CDR1 is SEHNR and CDR2 FQNEAQ (reference sequence). Between the trimmed V and J ends, which lost 3 bases and 4 bases, there was a span of 10 bases. CDR3 length: 14 residues. In nucleotides, the CDR3 is TGTGCCAGCAGCTTCTCGCCAGGAAATCAGCCCCAGCATTTT. Its translation is CASSFSPGNQPQHF.

The sample holds many counts of this clonotype. The CDR3: CASSQDLGSWGYF. CDR3 DNA: TGTGCCAGCAGCCAAGATTTAGGGAGTTGGGGGTACTTC. The V and J genes are TRBV3-1 and TRBJ2-7; TRBD2 is a possible D gene (5 bases). The CDR3 is made up of 13 amino acids. Germline V gives CDR1 LGHDT, CDR2 YNNKEL (reference sequence). Trimming stripped 0 bases from V and 12 bases from J, with 15 bases between.

The chain is built from TRBV7-2 and TRBJ1-1; the match to TRBD1 covers 8 bases. The V and J ends lost 3 bases and 3 bases, in that order; junction bases with no gene match: 6. The CDR3 length is 15 residues. Germline V lookup: CDR1 SGHTA, CDR2 FQGNSA. The CDR3 sequence: CASSFGTGGDTEAFF. The CDR3 DNA reads as TGTGCCAGCAGCTTCGGAACAGGGGGGGACACTGAAGCTTTCTTT.